One sample yielded the 7 T cell receptor beta chains listed below, sequenced in a study of blood T cell repertoires in COVID-19. TCRdb's copy holds only in-frame clones and misses some; the assay was immunoSEQ multiplex PCR. The sample holds 180,000 or so clones, around four fifths seen once. Sample: peripheral blood. These receptor sequences come from a woman of 80 years or more with active or convalescent COVID-19.

The chain is built from TRBV5-1 and TRBJ2-7; TRBD1 matches at 8 bases. The germline V gene has CDR1 SGHRS and CDR2 YFSETQ. V shed 2 bases and J 4 bases; nucleotides not matched to a gene: 11. The CDR3 loop spans 16 amino acids. The CDR3 DNA sequence: TGCGCCAGCAGCTTTTTCACGCAGGGGGCAGGATACGAGCAGTACTTC. It encodes CASSFFTQGAGYEQYF.

The V and J genes are TRBV12-3 or TRBV12-4 and TRBJ1-1; D possibly corresponds to TRBD1 (6 bases). The CDR3 contains 12 residues. V was pared by 5 bases and J by 4 bases, with 8 bases between. CDR3 DNA sequence: TGTGCCAGCAGTGTCAGGGGCACTGAAGCTTTCTTT. This encodes CASSVRGTEAFF.

This clone has just a few counts. Other DNA sequences in the same sample also yield this CDR3. This chain uses TRBV18 with TRBJ1-4; 7 bases line up with TRBD1. Germline assignment: CDR1 KGHSH and CDR2 LQKENI. CDR3 length: 15 residues. The junction had 4 bases not matched to a gene; V was cut back by 3 bases and J by 3 bases. CDR3 bases: TGTGCCAGCTCACCCAACAGGGGACCTAATGAAAAACTGTTTTTT. It yields the protein CASSPNRGPNEKLFF.

The chain employs TRBV2 and TRBJ1-1; 8 nucleotides agree with TRBD1. V dropped 4 bases and J dropped 3; count of bases not matched to a gene: 4. CDR3 length equals 14 residues. From germline, CDR1 is SNHLY and CDR2 FYNNEI. CDR3 protein: CASSAGGGDTEAFF. The CDR3 nucleotides read TGTGCCAGCAGTGCAGGGGGCGGGGACACTGAAGCTTTCTTT.

The chain combines TRBV9 with TRBJ2-5; the match to TRBD2 covers 11 bases. The junction had 6 bases not matched to a gene; V was cut back by 4 bases and J by 1 base. Germline V lookup: CDR1 SGDLS, CDR2 YYNGEE. There are 16 residues in the CDR3. CDR3 DNA sequence: TGTGCCAGCAGCAACCCGGGACTAGCGGTCCAAGAGACCCAGTACTTC. Its protein is CASSNPGLAVQETQYF.

The chain has TRBV19 and TRBJ1-5; D might be TRBD1 (5 bases). The germline V gene encodes CDR1 LNHDA and CDR2 SQIVND (reference sequence). Trimming cost V 2 bases and J 9 bases, with 17 bases left between them. The CDR3 runs to 15 residues. Here the CDR3 reads CASSISDNGLRPQHF. The CDR3 DNA sequence: TGTGCCAGTAGTATATCGGACAATGGCCTAAGGCCCCAGCATTTT.

This clone has a handful of counts. The chain is built from TRBV28 and TRBJ2-1; TRBD2 matches at 7 bases. The CDR3 spans 19 residues. Germline V CDR1 and CDR2: MDHEN, SYDVKM. Losses at the gene ends were 3 bases for V and 0 bases for J; bases not matched to a gene: 14. The CDR3 loop reads CASSFVSGGWPSSYNEQFF. The CDR3 DNA reads TGTGCCAGCAGTTTTGTTTCCGGGGGGTGGCCCAGCTCCTACAATGAGCAGTTCTTC.